Listed here are 7 T cell receptor beta chains from one sample, sequenced in a study of cytomegalovirus exposure and HLA in healthy donors. Researchers ran the PCR with 60 Vbeta and 13 Jbeta primers. Clones were read by immunoSEQ multiplex PCR, and TCRdb kept only the in-frame ones, dropping some. The sample carries over 100,000 clones, under 85% recorded once. Sample: PBMCs. The receptors come from a man aged 35 to 55 in good health and CMV-seronegative.

This clone appeared a few times. The V gene is TRBV4-1, the J gene TRBJ1-2, with a possible D match to TRBD1 (6 bases). The CDR3 is 15 amino acids. In germline, CDR1 is MGHRA, CDR2 YSYEKL. The ends were cut back, 0 bases at V and 4 bases at J, with 12 bases in the middle. The CDR3 DNA reads TGCGCCAGCAGCCAAGAGGATACAGGGATCTATGGCTACACCTTC. Translating it yields CASSQEDTGIYGYTF.

The rearrangement joins TRBV11-2 to TRBJ2-3; 11 nucleotides align to TRBD2. This CDR3 is 14 amino acids long. Unmatched junction bases numbered 3, after V lost 5 bases and J lost 5 bases. CDR1 SGHAT and CDR2 FQNNGV come from the germline V gene. CDR3 DNA: TGTGCCAGCAGCGGTAGCGGGGGGGGAGATACGCAGTATTTT. As protein: CASSGSGGGDTQYF.

CDR3 amino acids: CASSTGTDSYEQYF. Here the CDR3 DNA reads TGTGCCAGCAGTACCGGGACAGACTCCTACGAGCAGTACTTC. The chain has TRBV28 and TRBJ2-7, with 7 bases lining up with TRBD1. The length of the CDR3 is 14 residues. The ends lost 5 bases at V and 0 bases at J; junction bases unmatched: 4. Looked up from germline, CDR1 is MDHEN and CDR2 is SYDVKM.

This chain connects TRBV4-3 to TRBJ2-3; 11 positions agree with TRBD2. Per the germline V gene, CDR1 is LGHNA and CDR2 is YSLEER. V was pared by 0 bases and J by 5 bases, with 7 bases of the junction left unmatched. This CDR3 spans 17 amino acids. The DNA for the CDR3 is TGCGCCAGCAGCCAAGATCGTAGCGGGGGGGCTTTAGATACGCAGTATTTT. It codes for CASSQDRSGGALDTQYF.

The chain is built from TRBV15 and TRBJ2-3, with TRBD1 identical over 7 bases. From germline, CDR1 is LNHNV and CDR2 YYDKDF (reference sequence). The J segment lost 0 bases and the V segment lost 5 bases, leaving 8 bases of the junction unmatched. This CDR3 comprises 16 residues. CDR3 DNA: TGTGCCACCAGCCTCGAACAGGGGATAAGCACAGATACGCAGTATTTT. Translation gives CATSLEQGISTDTQYF.

Comments on this clone: The junction does not match germline at one end; this may be a read error. The V and J genes are TRBV6-5 and TRBJ1-2, with TRBD1 matching 8 bases. CDR1 and CDR2 from the germline V gene are MNHEY and SVGAGI. The CDR3 is 13 amino acids. CDR3 coding DNA: TGTGCCAGCAAAGGACAGGGAATGAGGCGCTACCCCTTC. Amino acid sequence: CASKGQGMRRYPF.

The rearrangement uses TRBV27 and TRBJ2-7; D is unclear. The CDR3 consists of 14 residues. The V and J ends lost 0 bases and 2 bases respectively, with 8 bases between them. Germline CDR1 reads MNHEY; CDR2 reads SMNVEV (reference sequence). CDR3 residues: CASSLSNSPYEQYF. The CDR3 coding sequence is TGTGCCAGCAGTTTATCGAACAGTCCCTACGAGCAGTACTTC.